One and the same sample provided the 12 T cell receptor beta chains below, sequenced in a study of blood T cell repertoires in COVID-19. Libraries were prepared by immunoSEQ multiplex PCR; TCRdb keeps only in-frame clonotypes and omits some of them. The sample carries fewer than 300,000 clones, 91% recorded once. Sequenced material: peripheral blood. The receptors come from a woman aged 25 to 39 with COVID-19, enrolled during active disease.

This clone was seen just once. The chain is built from TRBV5-1 and TRBJ2-7; 10 positions match TRBD2. This CDR3 has 18 amino acids. Germline V lookup: CDR1 SGHRS, CDR2 YFSETQ. Trimming removed 0 bases from V and 7 bases from J; junction bases left unmatched: 16. CDR3 sequence reads: CASSLDAVGLAGDEEQYF. For the CDR3, the DNA is TGCGCCAGCAGCTTGGACGCCGTGGGTCTAGCGGGAGATGAGGAGCAGTACTTC.

The chain has TRBV10-1 and TRBJ1-1; possible D gene TRBD1, 5 bases. Trimming pared 3 bases from V and 3 bases from J, leaving 14 bases between. The CDR3 contains 15 residues. The germline V gene has CDR1 WNHNN and CDR2 SYGVQD (reference sequence). CDR3 in DNA: TGCGCCAGCAGTGAAAGTGGGGAAGGGGACACTGAAGCTTTCTTT. Encoded protein: CASSESGEGDTEAFF.

CDR3 nucleotide sequence: TGTGCCAGCAGTTTGTTCCCGGGGGACAGGGCTAATTCACCCCTCCACTTT. The encoded protein is CASSLFPGDRANSPLHF. The chain has TRBV27 and TRBJ1-6, with 9 positions matching TRBD1. Germline lookup yields CDR1 MNHEY and CDR2 SMNVEV (reference sequence). V lost 3 bases and J lost 6; bases outside the gene matches: 9. CDR3 size: 17 residues.

CDR3 loop: CASSLHGLENSPLHF. The DNA of the CDR3 is TGTGCCAGCAGCCTACACGGACTCGAGAATTCACCCCTCCACTTT. The chain has TRBV7-8 and TRBJ1-6; D is ambiguous. This CDR3 is 15 amino acids long. Per germline, CDR1 SGHVS and CDR2 FQNEAQ. The V end lost 5 bases, the J end lost 7 bases, and 15 bases lay between the germline ends.

The chain has TRBV6-5 and TRBJ2-1; the D is unclear. There are 13 residues in the CDR3. V lost 7 bases and J lost 6, with 13 bases in between. CDR1 and CDR2 (germline): MNHEY, SVGAGI. The CDR3, as DNA: TGTGCCAGCACGGCGACTGGATTCAATGAGCAGTTCTTC. It is translated as CASTATGFNEQFF.

The V and J genes are TRBV6-5 and TRBJ1-1; a possible D gene is TRBD1 (6 bases). Trimming shortened V by 4 bases and J by 10 bases, and 19 bases separated the two germline ends. Germline V gene sequence: CDR1 MNHEY, CDR2 SVGAGI. The length of the CDR3 is 14 residues. As DNA, the CDR3 is TGTGCCAGCAGTTCGCCTCGGGGGGGCTTTGGAGCTTTCTTT. Its translation is CASSSPRGGFGAFF.

This chain joins TRBV28 and TRBJ1-1; D not resolved. The CDR3 is 12 residues long. Germline CDR1 MDHEN, CDR2 SYDVKM. V lost 1 base, J lost 8 bases, and 8 bases lay in between. The CDR3 protein is CASSLLFREAFF. The CDR3 DNA reads as TGTGCCAGCAGTTTATTGTTTCGGGAAGCTTTCTTT.

J is TRBJ2-7 and V is TRBV28; TRBD1 matches 10 bases. Unmatched junction bases numbered 6, after V lost 5 bases and J lost 2 bases. Germline V gene data show CDR1 as MDHEN and CDR2 as SYDVKM. The CDR3 runs 15 residues. CDR3 region: CASSKPGQGTYEQYF. The CDR3 nucleotides are TGTGCCAGCAGTAAACCGGGACAGGGGACCTACGAGCAGTACTTC.

The count of this clone is one. The chain employs TRBV2 and TRBJ2-5; D possibly corresponds to TRBD2 (6 bases). Trimming removed 7 bases from V and 6 bases from J, with 18 bases in between. Germline CDR1 is SNHLY and CDR2 is FYNNEI. The CDR3 totals 14 residues. Here the CDR3 reads CASTAPGTSKTQYF. The CDR3, as DNA: TGTGCCAGCACTGCCCCCGGAACTAGCAAGACCCAGTACTTC.

The chain uses TRBV19 and TRBJ2-6; D ambiguous. CDR1 LNHDA and CDR2 SQIVND come from the germline V gene (reference sequence). Trimming removed 7 bases at V and 2 bases at J, with 3 bases between. CDR3 size: 12 residues. CDR3 protein: CASTAGANVLTF. For the CDR3, the DNA is TGTGCCAGTACAGCTGGGGCCAACGTCCTGACTTTC.

The J gene is TRBJ1-5, the V gene TRBV30; tentative D call: TRBD1 (5 bases). This CDR3 has 12 amino acids. Per the germline V gene, CDR1 is GTSNPN and CDR2 is SVGIG (reference sequence). Trimming shortened V by 8 bases and J by 0 bases, and 8 bases separated the two germline ends. The CDR3: CAAGTSNQPQHF. The CDR3 DNA reads as TGTGCCGCGGGGACTAGCAATCAGCCCCAGCATTTT.

The rearrangement links TRBV15 to TRBJ2-1; possibly TRBD1 for D (6 bases). Trimming took off 4 bases at V and 6 bases at J, with 22 bases between the two ends. CDR1 LNHNV and CDR2 YYDKDF come from the germline V gene (reference sequence). This CDR3 has 17 amino acids. For the CDR3, the DNA is TGTGCCACCAGCAACCCCCTGGGGGCGTCGGCAGGCAATGAGCAGTTCTTC. It yields the protein CATSNPLGASAGNEQFF.